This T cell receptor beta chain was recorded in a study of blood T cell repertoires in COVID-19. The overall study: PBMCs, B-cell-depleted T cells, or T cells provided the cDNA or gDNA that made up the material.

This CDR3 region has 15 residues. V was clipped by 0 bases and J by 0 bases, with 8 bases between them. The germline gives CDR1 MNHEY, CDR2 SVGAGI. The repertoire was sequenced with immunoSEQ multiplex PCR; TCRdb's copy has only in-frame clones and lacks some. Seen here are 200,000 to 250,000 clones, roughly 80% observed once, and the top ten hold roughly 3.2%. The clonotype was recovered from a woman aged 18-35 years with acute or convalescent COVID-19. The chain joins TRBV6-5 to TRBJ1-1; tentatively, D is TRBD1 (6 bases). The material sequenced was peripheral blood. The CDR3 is CASSYSGDMNTEAFF. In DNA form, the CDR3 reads TGTGCCAGCAGTTACTCGGGGGACATGAACACTGAAGCTTTCTTT.